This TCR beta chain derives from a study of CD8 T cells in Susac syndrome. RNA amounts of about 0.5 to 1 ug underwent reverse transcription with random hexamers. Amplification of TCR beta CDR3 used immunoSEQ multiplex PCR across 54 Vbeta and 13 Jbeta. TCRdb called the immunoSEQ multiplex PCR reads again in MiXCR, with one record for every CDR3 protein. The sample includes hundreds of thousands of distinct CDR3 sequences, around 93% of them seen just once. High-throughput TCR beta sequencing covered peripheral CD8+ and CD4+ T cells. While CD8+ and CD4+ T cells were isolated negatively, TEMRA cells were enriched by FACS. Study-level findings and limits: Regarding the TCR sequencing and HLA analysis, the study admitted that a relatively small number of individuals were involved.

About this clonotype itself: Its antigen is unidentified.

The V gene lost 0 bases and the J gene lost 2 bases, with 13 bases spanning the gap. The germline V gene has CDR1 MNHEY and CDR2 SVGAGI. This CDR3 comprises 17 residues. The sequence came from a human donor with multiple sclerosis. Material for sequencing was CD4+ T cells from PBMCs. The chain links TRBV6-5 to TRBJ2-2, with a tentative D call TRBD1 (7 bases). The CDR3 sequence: CASSYSGRTGNTGELFF. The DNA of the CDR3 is TGTGCCAGCAGTTACTCTGGGAGGACAGGCAACACCGGGGAGCTGTTTTTT.